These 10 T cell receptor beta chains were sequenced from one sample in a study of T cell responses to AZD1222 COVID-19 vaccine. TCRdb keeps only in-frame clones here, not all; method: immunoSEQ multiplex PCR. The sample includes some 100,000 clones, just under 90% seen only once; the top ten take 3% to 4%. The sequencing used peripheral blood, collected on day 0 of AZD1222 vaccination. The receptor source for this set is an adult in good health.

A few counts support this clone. The CDR3 DNA follows: TGTGCCAGCAGCCAAGATATACAGGCTAACTATGGCTACACCTTC. This encodes CASSQDIQANYGYTF. The chain uses TRBV4-2 and TRBJ1-2; D may be TRBD1 (5 bases). The CDR3 spans 15 residues. CDR1 LGHNA and CDR2 YNFKEQ come from the germline V gene. V shed 0 bases and J shed 0 bases, with 8 bases lying between them.

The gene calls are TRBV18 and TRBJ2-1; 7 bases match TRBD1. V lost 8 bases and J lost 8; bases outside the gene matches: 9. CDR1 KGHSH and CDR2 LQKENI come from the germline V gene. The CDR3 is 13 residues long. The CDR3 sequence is CASTTGSGDEQFF. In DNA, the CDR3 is TGTGCCAGCACGACAGGGTCCGGCGATGAGCAGTTCTTC.

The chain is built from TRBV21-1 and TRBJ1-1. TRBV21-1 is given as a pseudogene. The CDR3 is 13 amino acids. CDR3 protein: CASSKPGSTEAFF. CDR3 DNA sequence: TGTGCCAGCAGCAAACCGGGCAGCACTGAAGCTTTCTTT.

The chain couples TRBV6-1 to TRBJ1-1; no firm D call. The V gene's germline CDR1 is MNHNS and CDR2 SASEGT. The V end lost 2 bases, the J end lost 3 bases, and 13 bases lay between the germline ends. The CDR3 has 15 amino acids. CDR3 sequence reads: CASSENADRDTEAFF. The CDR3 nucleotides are TGTGCCAGCAGTGAAAATGCAGATCGAGACACTGAAGCTTTCTTT.

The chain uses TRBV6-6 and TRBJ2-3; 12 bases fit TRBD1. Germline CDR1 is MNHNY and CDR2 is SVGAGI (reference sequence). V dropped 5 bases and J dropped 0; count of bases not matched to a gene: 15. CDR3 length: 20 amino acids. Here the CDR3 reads CASSLGTGGDLGGSTDTQYF. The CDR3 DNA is TGTGCCAGCAGTCTGGGGACAGGGGGCGACCTGGGAGGTAGCACAGATACGCAGTATTTT.

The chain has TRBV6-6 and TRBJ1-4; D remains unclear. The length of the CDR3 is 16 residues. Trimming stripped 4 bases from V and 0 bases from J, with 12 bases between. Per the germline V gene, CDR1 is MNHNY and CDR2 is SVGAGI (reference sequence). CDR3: CASSSGETATNEKLFF. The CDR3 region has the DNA TGTGCCAGCAGTTCTGGGGAGACCGCAACTAATGAAAAACTGTTTTTT.

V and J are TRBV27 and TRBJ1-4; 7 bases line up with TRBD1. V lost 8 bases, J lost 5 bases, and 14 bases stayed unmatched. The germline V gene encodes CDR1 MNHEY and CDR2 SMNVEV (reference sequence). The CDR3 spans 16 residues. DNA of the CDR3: TGTGCCAGCCGCCGATTAAGTGGGACAGAGAATGAAAAACTGTTTTTT. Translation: CASRRLSGTENEKLFF.

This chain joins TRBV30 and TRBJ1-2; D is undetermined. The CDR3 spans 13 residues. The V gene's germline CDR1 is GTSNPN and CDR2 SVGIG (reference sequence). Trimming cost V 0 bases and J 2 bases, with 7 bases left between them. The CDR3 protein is CAWSVPPNYGYTF. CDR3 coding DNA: TGTGCCTGGAGTGTACCCCCGAACTATGGCTACACCTTC.

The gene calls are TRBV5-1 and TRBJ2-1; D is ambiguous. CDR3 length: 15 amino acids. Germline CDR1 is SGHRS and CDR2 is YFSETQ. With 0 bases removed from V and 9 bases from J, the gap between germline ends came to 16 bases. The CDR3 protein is CASSLVPAPDGEQFF. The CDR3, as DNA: TGCGCCAGCAGCTTGGTACCAGCCCCTGACGGTGAGCAGTTCTTC.

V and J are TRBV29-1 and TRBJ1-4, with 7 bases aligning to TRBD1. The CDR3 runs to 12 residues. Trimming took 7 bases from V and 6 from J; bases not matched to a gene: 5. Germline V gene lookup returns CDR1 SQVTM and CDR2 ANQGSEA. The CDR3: CSARGAHEKLFF. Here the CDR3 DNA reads TGCAGCGCCAGGGGGGCTCATGAAAAACTGTTTTTT.